Shown below are 22 T cell receptor beta chains from a single sample sequenced in a study of cytomegalovirus exposure and HLA in healthy donors (TCRdb year 2017). Library construction relied on the immunoSEQ multiplex PCR assay. For the multiplex PCR, a mixture combining 60 forward primers for TCR Vbeta segments and 13 reverse primers for TCR Jbeta segments was used. TCRdb mirrors the immuneACCESS table, restricted to in-frame sequences. Some clones are absent from its copies; in checked studies, under half trace to an unresolved V gene, and the reason for the others is unknown. For this sample there are about 190,000 clones; over 60% appear just once. The ten top clones hold about 5% of the sample. The sequencing sample was made of PBMCs. Every receptor here comes from a man aged 25 to 45 in good health and CMV-seropositive.

This clone showed up just a few times. The gene calls are TRBV7-9 and TRBJ2-3, with TRBD1 matching 7 bases. This CDR3 comprises 15 residues. Germline-derived CDR1 and CDR2 are SEHNR and FQNEAQ (reference sequence). J gave up 4 bases and V 3 bases, and 7 bases lay outside the gene matches. In DNA, the CDR3 is TGTGCCAGCAGCTTCAACAGGGGTGGGGCAGATACGCAGTATTTT. Amino acid sequence: CASSFNRGGADTQYF.

V gene TRBV2 combines with J gene TRBJ1-4, with no clear D. Germline CDR1 reads SNHLY; CDR2 reads FYNNEI. Trimming removed 2 bases at V and 5 bases at J, with 9 bases between. CDR3 size: 14 residues. The CDR3: CASSENRENEKLFF. CDR3 nucleotide sequence: TGTGCCAGCAGTGAAAACAGAGAAAATGAAAAACTGTTTTTT.

Only one count was recorded for this clone. The chain couples TRBV13 to TRBJ2-3, with D unclear. V gave up 8 bases and J gave up 1 base, with 7 bases separating them. The CDR3 runs 12 residues. Looked up from germline, CDR1 is PRHDT and CDR2 is FYEKMQ (reference sequence). CDR3 region: CASGRGTDTQYF. CDR3 sequence (DNA): TGTGCCAGCGGCCGTGGCACAGATACGCAGTATTTT. The variable domain in full, completed from reference TRBV13 and TRBJ2-3, reads AAGVIQSPRHLIKEKRETATLKCYPIPRHDTVYWYQQGPGQDPQFLISFYEKMQSDKGSIPDRFSAQQFSDYHSELNMSSLELGDSALYFCASGRGTDTQYFGPGTRLTVL.

The rearrangement links TRBV2 to TRBJ1-2, with D possibly matching TRBD1 (6 bases). Trimming removed 6 bases from V and 0 bases from J, with 17 bases in between. Germline CDR1 reads SNHLY; CDR2 reads FYNNEI. The CDR3 has 16 amino acids. CDR3 in DNA: TGTGCCAGCAGAAATGGACAGTTCATAGCTAACTATGGCTACACCTTC. Translation gives CASRNGQFIANYGYTF.

This clone was counted between two and nine times. The chain uses TRBV6-1 and TRBJ2-3, with 8 bases matching TRBD2. The CDR3 has 16 residues. V shed 2 bases, J shed 4 bases, and the junction held 8 bases outside the gene matches. Germline CDR1 and CDR2: MNHNS and SASEGT. This CDR3 is CASSERSGRVSDTQYF. CDR3 bases: TGTGCCAGCAGTGAACGATCCGGGAGGGTCTCAGATACGCAGTATTTT.

V usage is TRBV30 and J usage is TRBJ1-2, with D maybe TRBD1 (5 bases). The V gene lost 3 bases and the J gene lost 4 bases, with 6 bases spanning the gap. This CDR3 has 11 residues. Germline values: CDR1 GTSNPN, CDR2 SVGIG (reference sequence). The CDR3 DNA sequence: TGTGCCTGGAGCACAGGCTATGGCTACACCTTC. It is translated as CAWSTGYGYTF.

The chain carries TRBV30 and TRBJ2-2; D might be TRBD2 (5 bases). The CDR3 sequence is 15 residues long. Per germline, CDR1 GTSNPN and CDR2 SVGIG (reference sequence). The V end was cut by 4 bases, the J end by 7 bases, with 19 bases between. CDR3 protein: CAWTWIAAVGGELFF. CDR3 DNA sequence: TGTGCCTGGACATGGATTGCAGCGGTTGGCGGGGAGCTGTTTTTT. Filled out from reference TRBV30 and TRBJ2-2, the complete variable domain reads SQTIHQWPATLVQPVGSPLSLECTVEGTSNPNLYWYRQAAGRGLQLLFYSVGIGQISSEVPQNLSASRPQDRQFILSSKKLLLSDSGFYLCAWTWIAAVGGELFFGEGSRLTVL.

The chain has TRBV4-2 and TRBJ2-3, with D unclear. Germline V gene sequence: CDR1 LGHNA, CDR2 YNFKEQ. Trimming cost V 5 bases and J 6 bases, with 12 bases left between them. The CDR3 has 13 amino acids. The DNA of the CDR3 is TGTGCCAGCAGCGCTCACCTTGGCGATACGCAGTATTTT. It is translated as CASSAHLGDTQYF.

Only a few counts were recorded for this clone. The chain employs TRBV4-2 and TRBJ2-3; possibly TRBD2 for D (5 bases). The CDR3 runs to 13 residues. The ends were cut back, 4 bases at V and 5 bases at J, with 10 bases in the middle. The germline CDR1 and CDR2 sequences are LGHNA and YNFKEQ. Here the CDR3 reads CASSPRTGDTQYF. The CDR3 region has the DNA TGTGCCAGCAGCCCAAGGACTGGAGATACGCAGTATTTT.

This clone was detected only a few times. The CDR3 loop reads CASSVAGRGYGYTF. In DNA, the CDR3 is TGTGCCAGCAGTGTAGCCGGCAGGGGATATGGCTACACCTTC. The chain uses TRBV6-4 and TRBJ1-2; tentatively, D is TRBD1 (6 bases). This CDR3 is built from 14 residues. Germline values: CDR1 MRHNA, CDR2 SNTAGT. Deletions cut 4 bases from V and 5 bases from J, with 14 bases between.

The J gene is TRBJ2-1, the V gene TRBV10-2; 14 bases map to TRBD2. The germline CDR1 and CDR2 sequences are WSHSY and SAAADI. V gave up 6 bases and J gave up 0 bases; unmatched junction bases: 4. CDR3 length equals 17 residues. As DNA, the CDR3 is TGCGCCAGCAGCGGGACTAGCGGGAGTGACTCCTACAATGAGCAGTTCTTC. Its protein product is CASSGTSGSDSYNEQFF.

The chain employs TRBV5-1 and TRBJ2-5; TRBD2 agrees at 10 bases. Trimming cost V 3 bases and J 5 bases; bases outside gene matches: 4. The CDR3 covers 14 residues. The germline gives CDR1 SGHRS, CDR2 YFSETQ. The CDR3 here is CASSSLAGEETQYF. The CDR3, as DNA: TGCGCCAGCAGCTCGCTAGCGGGGGAGGAGACCCAGTACTTC.

A remark on this clone: Other DNA sequences within the sample encode an identical CDR3. This sequence joins TRBV27 and TRBJ2-1; weak D call: TRBD2 (6 bases). V was trimmed by 3 bases and J by 6 bases, leaving 6 bases between them. The CDR3 totals 12 residues. The germline V gene encodes CDR1 MNHEY and CDR2 SMNVEV (reference sequence). CDR3: CASSLGGNEQFF. CDR3 DNA sequence: TGTGCCAGCAGTTTGGGGGGCAATGAGCAGTTCTTC.

The chain is built from TRBV7-3 and TRBJ2-7, with TRBD2 matching 8 bases. CDR3 length: 15 amino acids. V gave up 5 bases and J gave up 2 bases; unmatched junction bases: 8. The germline CDR1 and CDR2 sequences are SGHTA and FQGTGA. CDR3 DNA sequence: TGTGCCAGCAGCCCCGGGGCGCGGGGGGCCTACGAGCAGTACTTC. Translating it yields CASSPGARGAYEQYF.

The CDR3 coding sequence is TGTGCCAGCAGCACTAGCGGGGGGTGGGCAGATACGCAGTATTTT. Its translation: CASSTSGGWADTQYF. The chain couples TRBV7-2 to TRBJ2-3, with 12 bases matching TRBD2. The CDR3 sequence is 15 residues long. The J segment lost 4 bases and the V segment lost 5 bases, leaving 4 bases of the junction unmatched. CDR1 SGHTA and CDR2 FQGNSA come from the germline V gene.

V usage is TRBV7-3 and J usage is TRBJ2-7; the match to TRBD2 covers 10 bases. The J segment lost 2 bases and the V segment lost 5 bases, leaving 6 bases of the junction unmatched. The CDR3 is 15 amino acids. Germline CDR1 and CDR2: SGHTA and FQGTGA. The CDR3 loop reads CASSPLAGPTYEQYF. The CDR3 bases are TGTGCCAGCAGCCCACTAGCGGGACCTACCTACGAGCAGTACTTC. The entire variable domain, with the rest obtained from reference TRBV7-3 and TRBJ2-7, is as follows: GAGVSQTPSNKVTEKGKYVELRCDPISGHTALYWYRQSLGQGPEFLIYFQGTGAADDSGLPNDRFFAVRPEGSVSTLKIQRTERGDSAVYLCASSPLAGPTYEQYFGPGTRLTVT.

This clone was detected a few times. The chain has TRBV29-1 and TRBJ1-2; possible D gene TRBD1, 6 bases. V lost 5 bases, J lost 4 bases, and 17 bases lay in between. The CDR3 totals 14 residues. Germline V gene data show CDR1 as SQVTM and CDR2 as ANQGSEA. The CDR3: CSVRSAGGGYGYTF. CDR3 DNA sequence: TGCAGCGTTCGATCAGCGGGGGGCGGCTATGGCTACACCTTC. Together with reference TRBV29-1 and TRBJ1-2, the CDR3 gives the full variable domain: SAVISQKPSRDICQRGTSLTIQCQVDSQVTMMFWYRQQPGQSLTLIATANQGSEATYESGFVIDKFPISRPNLTFSTLTVSNMSPEDSSIYLCSVRSAGGGYGYTFGSGTRLTVV.

V gene TRBV5-4 combines with J gene TRBJ2-3; 10 bases fit TRBD1. Germline assignment: CDR1 SGHNT and CDR2 YYREEE (reference sequence). J was trimmed by 4 bases and V by 4 bases; bases with no gene match: 6. This CDR3 contains 15 residues. CDR3 loop: CASSPGTGAADTQYF. The CDR3 coding sequence is TGTGCCAGCAGCCCAGGGACAGGGGCTGCAGATACGCAGTATTTT. Complete variable domain (other parts from reference TRBV5-4 and TRBJ2-3): ETGVTQSPTHLIKTRGQQVTLRCSSQSGHNTVSWYQQALGQGPQFIFQYYREEENGRGNFPPRFSGLQFPNYSSELNVNALELDDSALYLCASSPGTGAADTQYFGPGTRLTVL.

The chain links TRBV9 to TRBJ2-1; tentatively, D is TRBD1 (6 bases). This CDR3 spans 16 amino acids. The V gene lost 0 bases and the J gene lost 0 bases, with 10 bases spanning the gap. The V gene's germline CDR1 is SGDLS and CDR2 YYNGEE. CDR3 sequence (DNA): TGTGCCAGCAGCGTAGGTGGGGGCAGCTCCTACAATGAGCAGTTCTTC. Translated: CASSVGGGSSYNEQFF.

This clone was recorded once. The rearrangement joins TRBV19 to TRBJ1-1, with 8 bases lining up with TRBD1. V shed 1 base, J shed 7 bases, and the junction held 8 bases outside the gene matches. Germline V gene lookup returns CDR1 LNHDA and CDR2 SQIVND (reference sequence). This CDR3 comprises 15 residues. The CDR3 here is CASSIVGDRGIEAFF. As DNA, the CDR3 is TGTGCCAGTAGTATAGTGGGCGACAGGGGAATTGAAGCTTTCTTT.

This clone appeared once. The chain has TRBV7-6 and TRBJ1-6; tentative D call: TRBD1 (5 bases). Per the germline V gene, CDR1 is SGHVS and CDR2 is FNYEAQ. Between the trimmed V and J ends, which lost 5 bases and 5 bases, there was a span of 13 bases. There are 15 residues in the CDR3. This CDR3 is CASSPTGNNNSPLHF. The CDR3, as DNA: TGTGCCAGCAGCCCCACAGGAAATAATAATTCACCCCTCCACTTT.

The chain links TRBV6-5 to TRBJ1-2; weak D call: TRBD1 (5 bases). Trimming removed 6 bases from V and 2 bases from J, with 10 bases in between. Per the germline V gene, CDR1 is MNHEY and CDR2 is SVGAGI. This CDR3 has 13 residues. CDR3 coding DNA: TGTGCCAGCAGCCAGGACAAGAACTATGGCTACACCTTC. Protein: CASSQDKNYGYTF.